The 31 T cell receptor beta chains listed next were all sequenced from one sample in a study of T cell changes during pregnancy in multiple sclerosis. Clones were sequenced by immunoSEQ multiplex PCR, and TCRdb holds only the in-frame ones, with some missing. The sample lists tens of thousands of clones, 93% occurring once. The specimen was peripheral blood, collected after pregnancy. The origin of the receptors is a female donor with multiple sclerosis, enrolled in a pregnancy study.

The V gene is TRBV2, the J gene TRBJ2-2; 7 bases match TRBD2. The germline CDR1 and CDR2 sequences are SNHLY and FYNNEI. V shed 3 bases and J 1 base; nucleotides not matched to a gene: 2. The CDR3 length is 15 residues. CDR3 protein: CASSEVAGNTGELFF. The CDR3 DNA reads TGTGCCAGCAGTGAGGTAGCGGGGAACACCGGGGAGCTGTTTTTT. The full variable domain, with the rest looked up from reference TRBV2 and TRBJ2-2, is EPEVTQTPSHQVTQMGQEVILRCVPISNHLYFYWYRQILGQKVEFLVSFYNNEISEKSEIFDDQFSVERPDGSNFTLKIRSTKLEDSAMYFCASSEVAGNTGELFFGEGSRLTVL.

The chain's CDR3 is CSVLAPGFYEQYF. As DNA, the CDR3 is TGCAGCGTATTAGCTCCGGGGTTCTACGAGCAGTACTTC. This rearrangement joins TRBV29-1 to TRBJ2-7; TRBD2 might be the D (5 bases). Looked up from germline, CDR1 is SQVTM and CDR2 is ANQGSEA. Trimming cost V 6 bases and J 3 bases, with 15 bases left between them. This CDR3 spans 13 amino acids.

This rearrangement joins TRBV11-2 to TRBJ2-2; 8 bases align to TRBD1. J lost 3 bases, V lost 4 bases, and 7 bases had no gene match. The CDR3 sequence is 16 residues long. CDR1 SGHAT and CDR2 FQNNGV come from the germline V gene. The CDR3 protein is CASSSWTGPYTGELFF. CDR3 sequence (DNA): TGTGCCAGCAGCTCTTGGACAGGGCCGTACACCGGGGAGCTGTTTTTT.

This clone was picked up one time. The chain recombines TRBV5-1 with TRBJ2-7; perhaps TRBD2 as D (5 bases). V was pared by 5 bases and J by 5 bases, with 14 bases between. Looked up from germline, CDR1 is SGHRS and CDR2 is YFSETQ. The CDR3 runs to 13 residues. CDR3 in DNA: TGCGCCAGCAGGAACCCATCGAGGGACGAGCAGTACTTC. It yields the protein CASRNPSRDEQYF.

The V call is TRBV6-5, the J call TRBJ1-2, with 7 bases lining up with TRBD1. The trim removed 8 bases at V and 1 base at J, leaving 10 bases unmatched. CDR3 length: 15 residues. Germline assignment: CDR1 MNHEY and CDR2 SVGAGI. The CDR3 sequence: CASVGGSGGNYGYTF. DNA of the CDR3: TGTGCCAGCGTAGGGGGCTCTGGGGGTAACTATGGCTACACCTTC.

V gene TRBV7-2 combines with J gene TRBJ2-3, with TRBD2 matching over 10 bases. From germline, CDR1 is SGHTA and CDR2 FQGNSA. The V segment lost 2 bases and the J segment 11 bases; nucleotides outside the gene matches: 13. The CDR3 has 16 amino acids. CDR3 region: CASSLLLAGVRGGQYF. DNA of the CDR3: TGTGCCAGCAGCTTACTTCTAGCGGGAGTACGTGGGGGGCAGTATTTT.

This chain links TRBV27 with TRBJ2-1; 12 bases line up with TRBD2. The trim removed 5 bases at V and 6 bases at J, leaving 8 bases unmatched. This CDR3 spans 16 amino acids. The germline V gene has CDR1 MNHEY and CDR2 SMNVEV (reference sequence). The CDR3 loop is CASSPIRTSGINEQFF. The CDR3 DNA follows: TGTGCCAGCAGTCCGATCCGGACTAGCGGGATCAATGAGCAGTTCTTC.

V and J are TRBV7-9 and TRBJ2-3; TRBD2 matches at 11 bases. The CDR3 is 19 residues long. V lost 5 bases to trimming and J lost 1 base; unmatched junction nucleotides: 14. Germline CDR1 and CDR2: SEHNR and FQNEAQ (reference sequence). The CDR3 nucleotides are TGTGCCAGCAGCGCCTTACTAGCGGGAGTCATTATCGGCACAGATACGCAGTATTTT. It codes for CASSALLAGVIIGTDTQYF.

CDR3 bases: TGTGCCACCAGCAGCGGCATGGGGATAGCGGGAGGTCGCTCCTACGAGCAGTACTTC. It is translated as CATSSGMGIAGGRSYEQYF. The chain employs TRBV15 and TRBJ2-7; TRBD2 agrees at 10 bases. The junction had 14 bases not matched to a gene; V was cut back by 3 bases and J by 0 bases. The germline V gene has CDR1 LNHNV and CDR2 YYDKDF (reference sequence). This CDR3 is built from 19 residues.

The chain has TRBV28 and TRBJ1-3, with 7 bases aligning to TRBD1. CDR1 and CDR2 from the germline V gene are MDHEN and SYDVKM. This CDR3 is built from 16 residues. J lost 4 bases, V lost 4 bases, and 10 bases had no gene match. The CDR3 sequence is CASSSLGGPRGNTIYF. The CDR3, as DNA: TGTGCCAGCAGTTCCCTAGGGGGCCCTCGAGGAAACACCATATATTTT.

The chain has TRBV5-1 and TRBJ1-4, with 10 bases matching TRBD1. The V segment lost 4 bases and the J segment 8 bases; nucleotides outside the gene matches: 8. The CDR3 covers 15 residues. CDR1 is SGHRS, CDR2 YFSETQ, per germline. For the CDR3, the DNA is TGCGCCAGCAGCACCGGGACAGGGGTCGTGGAAAAACTGTTTTTT. Translated, it gives CASSTGTGVVEKLFF.

This chain uses TRBV7-3 with TRBJ2-2; 8 nucleotides align to TRBD1. Germline trimming cut 1 base from V and 7 bases from J; bases unmatched to any gene: 8. The germline gives CDR1 SGHTA, CDR2 FQGTGA. CDR3 size: 16 residues. The CDR3 loop is CASSLNPTGEDGELFF. CDR3 coding DNA: TGTGCCAGCAGCTTAAACCCGACAGGGGAGGACGGGGAGCTGTTTTTT.

This chain joins TRBV30 and TRBJ2-5, with 8 bases matching TRBD2. This CDR3 has 17 residues. The J segment lost 2 bases and the V segment lost 0 bases, leaving 11 bases of the junction unmatched. Germline V gives CDR1 GTSNPN, CDR2 SVGIG (reference sequence). The CDR3, as DNA: TGTGCCTGGAGTGTAGGGGGAAGCGGGAGTCGTCAAGAGACCCAGTACTTC. Amino acid sequence: CAWSVGGSGSRQETQYF.

The chain has TRBV10-3 and TRBJ2-7, with TRBD1 matching over 7 bases. Per germline, CDR1 ENHRY and CDR2 SYGVKD. Losses at the gene ends were 5 bases for V and 7 bases for J; bases not matched to a gene: 11. The CDR3 runs to 14 residues. The CDR3 sequence: CAISLRDSLMEQYF. The CDR3 DNA reads as TGTGCCATCAGTCTCCGGGACAGCCTCATGGAGCAGTACTTC.

The chain carries TRBV28 and TRBJ1-4, with no clear D. Germline CDR1 and CDR2: MDHEN and SYDVKM. V shed 8 bases and J shed 4 bases, with 5 bases lying between them. This CDR3 comprises 11 residues. The CDR3 region has the DNA TGTGCCAGCCGGGTTAATGAAAAACTGTTTTTT. Its translation is CASRVNEKLFF. The whole variable domain, filled in from reference TRBV28 and TRBJ1-4, reads DVKVTQSSRYLVKRTGEKVFLECVQDMDHENMFWYRQDPGLGLRLIYFSYDVKMKEKGDIPEGYSVSREKKERFSLILESASTNQTSMYLCASRVNEKLFFGSGTQLSVL.

The V gene is TRBV4-2, the J gene TRBJ2-7; 9 bases are a match to TRBD1. Germline loops: CDR1 LGHNA, CDR2 YNFKEQ. V was clipped by 4 bases and J by 4 bases; unmatched bases: 11. This CDR3 region has 16 residues. DNA for the CDR3: TGTGCCAGCAGCCTTACGAGGGGACAGGGTGCTTACGAGCAGTACTTC. Its translation: CASSLTRGQGAYEQYF.

V is TRBV4-2 and J is TRBJ2-7, with 7 bases fitting TRBD2. Germline loops: CDR1 LGHNA, CDR2 YNFKEQ. This CDR3 spans 17 amino acids. Losses at the gene ends were 3 bases for V and 5 bases for J; bases not matched to a gene: 16. The CDR3 DNA reads as TGTGCCAGCAGCCAGGAGAGAGCGACTAGCACTAGACACGAGCAGTACTTC. Its translation: CASSQERATSTRHEQYF.

In its sample, this clone was seen a few times. V gene TRBV11-2 combines with J gene TRBJ2-7; D may be TRBD1 (6 bases). Between the trimmed V and J ends, which lost 3 bases and 1 base, there was a span of 16 bases. Germline V gene lookup returns CDR1 SGHAT and CDR2 FQNNGV. CDR3 length equals 16 residues. Here the CDR3 DNA reads TGTGCCAGCAGCTTTAACTTCCCAGGGGTTTCCTACGAGCAGTACTTC. Residues: CASSFNFPGVSYEQYF. The whole variable domain, filled in from reference TRBV11-2 and TRBJ2-7, reads EAGVAQSPRYKIIEKRQSVAFWCNPISGHATLYWYQQILGQGPKLLIQFQNNGVVDDSQLPKDRFSAERLKGVDSTLKIQPAKLEDSAVYLCASSFNFPGVSYEQYFGPGTRLTVT.

V usage is TRBV7-9 and J usage is TRBJ2-2; no firm D call. Trimming removed 8 bases from V and 5 bases from J, with 3 bases in between. The CDR3 runs to 10 residues. The germline CDR1 and CDR2 sequences are SEHNR and FQNEAQ (reference sequence). In nucleotides, the CDR3 is TGTGCCAGCCATACCGGGGAGCTGTTTTTT. Its protein product is CASHTGELFF.

This sequence joins TRBV5-1 and TRBJ1-1; weak D call: TRBD1 (6 bases). Trimming took off 3 bases at V and 3 bases at J, with 15 bases between the two ends. The CDR3 length is 15 residues. Germline assignment: CDR1 SGHRS and CDR2 YFSETQ. CDR3 sequence: CASSSGGLGDTEAFF. In DNA, the CDR3 is TGCGCCAGCAGCTCGGGGGGGCTGGGGGACACTGAAGCTTTCTTT.

V usage is TRBV6-9 and J usage is TRBJ2-3; 7 nucleotides match TRBD2. Germline V gene lookup returns CDR1 MNHGY and CDR2 SVAAGI. V trimming: 5 bases; J trimming: 6 bases; junction bases outside the gene matches: 14. The CDR3 consists of 16 residues. The CDR3 sequence is CASSHYWGGRDDTQYF. CDR3 bases: TGTGCCAGCAGTCATTATTGGGGCGGGAGAGACGATACGCAGTATTTT.

This chain joins TRBV6-1 and TRBJ2-2, with TRBD2 identical over 7 bases. V lost 1 base, J lost 3 bases, and 2 bases stayed unmatched. Looked up from germline, CDR1 is MNHNS and CDR2 is SASEGT. The CDR3 is 15 amino acids. The CDR3 bases are TGTGCCAGCAGTGAAGGCGCGGGAGACACCGGGGAGCTGTTTTTT. This codes for CASSEGAGDTGELFF.

The chain links TRBV5-1 to TRBJ1-4, with D tentatively TRBD1 (6 bases). Deletions cut 4 bases from V and 6 bases from J, with 13 bases between. Germline CDR1 and CDR2: SGHRS and YFSETQ. This CDR3 has 14 amino acids. CDR3 bases: TGCGCCAGCAGCCCCAGGGGCTTCGATGAAAAACTGTTTTTT. Its protein product is CASSPRGFDEKLFF.

This clone has only one observation. V gene TRBV19 combines with J gene TRBJ2-7; 9 bases map to TRBD1. Germline V gene sequence: CDR1 LNHDA, CDR2 SQIVND (reference sequence). V shed 5 bases, J shed 6 bases, and the junction held 11 bases outside the gene matches. The CDR3 contains 15 residues. CDR3 DNA: TGTGCCAGTAGTCCGCCTTACAGGGGGCGTTCCGAGCAGTACTTC. Protein sequence: CASSPPYRGRSEQYF.

The V gene is TRBV9, the J gene TRBJ2-3; no clear D. Germline values: CDR1 SGDLS, CDR2 YYNGEE. Trimming removed 0 bases at V and 3 bases at J, with 2 bases between. This CDR3 region has 12 residues. CDR3 sequence: CASSVVTDTQYF. The CDR3 DNA sequence: TGTGCCAGCAGCGTAGTAACAGATACGCAGTATTTT. The full variable domain, in which reference TRBV9 and TRBJ2-3 provide the parts outside the CDR3, is DSGVTQTPKHLITATGQRVTLRCSPRSGDLSVYWYQQSLDQGLQFLIQYYNGEERAKGNILERFSAQQFPDLHSELNLSSLELGDSALYFCASSVVTDTQYFGPGTRLTVL.

J is TRBJ2-1 and V is TRBV19, with a possible D match to TRBD1 (5 bases). The germline V and J ends were trimmed by 5 bases and 4 bases, with 18 bases remaining between them. In germline, CDR1 is LNHDA, CDR2 SQIVND (reference sequence). CDR3 length equals 16 residues. DNA of the CDR3: TGTGCCAGTAGTGTTCTTGCAGGGTGGGGATACAATGAGCAGTTCTTC. Translating gives CASSVLAGWGYNEQFF.

The chain links TRBV10-3 to TRBJ2-3; the D gene is possibly TRBD1 (5 bases). Trimming left V 4 bases short and J 2 bases short, with 16 bases between. CDR3 length equals 16 residues. Germline V gene data show CDR1 as ENHRY and CDR2 as SYGVKD. The DNA for the CDR3 is TGTGCCATCAGTGGGGGCCAGCATGAGGCCACAGATACGCAGTATTTT. Residues: CAISGGQHEATDTQYF.

V gene TRBV29-1 combines with J gene TRBJ2-7; 7 positions agree with TRBD1. The J segment lost 3 bases and the V segment lost 2 bases, leaving 13 bases of the junction unmatched. Germline CDR1 is SQVTM and CDR2 is ANQGSEA. This CDR3 has 16 residues. CDR3 loop: CSVETPIEGQDYEQYF. The CDR3 region has the DNA TGCAGCGTTGAAACCCCCATAGAAGGACAGGACTACGAGCAGTACTTC.

The chain combines TRBV19 with TRBJ1-1, with TRBD1 identical over 8 bases. The CDR3 contains 14 residues. The germline CDR1 and CDR2 sequences are LNHDA and SQIVND (reference sequence). V was clipped by 3 bases and J by 4 bases; unmatched bases: 4. CDR3 coding DNA: TGTGCCAGTAGTATCAGGGGGCCCGGCACTGAAGCTTTCTTT. It codes for CASSIRGPGTEAFF.

The chain links TRBV19 to TRBJ1-2; TRBD1 is a possible D gene (6 bases). V dropped 7 bases and J dropped 4 bases, with 19 bases sitting between them. Germline lookup yields CDR1 LNHDA and CDR2 SQIVND (reference sequence). CDR3 length: 15 residues. CDR3 nucleotide sequence: TGTGCCAGTACGCTGGGTCGAGGACAGCCCTATGGCTACACCTTC. As protein: CASTLGRGQPYGYTF. The whole variable domain, filled in from reference TRBV19 and TRBJ1-2, reads DGGITQSPKYLFRKEGQNVTLSCEQNLNHDAMYWYRQDPGQGLRLIYYSQIVNDFQKGDIAEGYSVSREKKESFPLTVTSAQKNPTAFYLCASTLGRGQPYGYTFGSGTRLTVV.

The chain carries TRBV28 and TRBJ2-7; TRBD1 matches at 9 bases. V was clipped by 8 bases and J by 6 bases; unmatched bases: 5. Germline V lookup: CDR1 MDHEN, CDR2 SYDVKM. The length of the CDR3 is 12 residues. The CDR3 nucleotides read TGTGCCAGCGGGGACAGGGTTGCCGAGCAGTACTTC. Its protein is CASGDRVAEQYF.